This T cell receptor (beta chain) emerged from a study of response to subunit inactivated influenza vaccine. Between the trimmed V and J ends, which lost 7 bases and 7 bases, there was a span of 20 bases. CDR1 is MNHNS and CDR2 is SASEGT in the germline V gene. This CDR3 is built from 15 residues. TCRdb passed the RT-PCR reads through MiXCR, listing each CDR3 protein once. The sample lists about 780,000 distinct CDR3 sequences, around 20% occurring once. This clonotype was observed a handful of times. This clonotype originated in a man aged 50 to 60 who received an inactivated influenza vaccine. Sequencing was performed on PBMCs from blood, taken about 5 days after vaccination. V and J are TRBV6-1 and TRBJ2-4; TRBD1 might be the D (5 bases). The CDR3, as DNA: TGTGCCAGCACATTAGACACCTCCTCAGGGAACATTCAGTACTTC. Encoded protein: CASTLDTSSGNIQYF.